This T cell receptor beta chain was recorded in a study of beta chain features in type 1 diabetes. Overall study results and limits: All four CD4+ subsets from Type 1 diabetes patients carried moderately but significantly shorter TCRB CDR3s. There were fewer insertions and more deletions at the VDJ junctions of type 1 diabetes patients.

The authors reverse transcribed all of the isolated RNA, so sequencing captured expressed TCRB transcripts. Only in-frame clones appear in the TCRdb table, and some are missing; sequencing was by immunoSEQ multiplex PCR. The top ten clones hold about 0.37% of a sample with roughly 24,000 clones, 50% to 70% of them seen once. Donors contributed one heparinised blood draw apiece, averaging roughly 0.12 L. Sorted CD4+ subsets: naive, central memory, regulatory, stem cell-like memory (CD45RO/CCR7/CD25/CD127/CD95/CD27 panel). Remarks on this clone: The antigen is unknown.

Germline V lookup: CDR1 SNHLY, CDR2 FYNNEI. The germline V and J ends were trimmed by 4 bases and 7 bases, with 14 bases remaining between them. The CDR3 runs to 13 residues. Specimen: stem cell memory CD4+ T cells from blood. This chain connects TRBV2 to TRBJ2-7; D unclear. This sequence originates from a man between 18 and 29 years old with type 1 diabetes. CDR3 DNA: TGTGCCAGCAGTGGCCCCCCCACGGAGGAGCAGTACTTC. Translated: CASSGPPTEEQYF.